The TCR beta chain described here comes from a study of T cell responses to AZD1222 COVID-19 vaccine. Whole-study findings and limits: With two AZD1222 doses given, Spike-specific TCR breadth and depth both rose.

J was trimmed by 1 base and V by 4 bases; bases with no gene match: 4. The CDR3 has 15 amino acids. Germline V gene data show CDR1 as MRHNA and CDR2 as SNTAGT. This clone was seen more than once but under ten times. Its matching antigen is unknown. Profiled with immunoSEQ multiplex PCR; TCRdb holds only in-frame clones, not every one. The data show 64,000 or so clones, 84% seen once. The source is an adult in good health. This sequence joins TRBV6-4 and TRBJ1-5; 7 bases line up with TRBD1. Specimen: peripheral blood, collected on day 0 of AZD1222 vaccination. CDR3 sequence: CASSVTGESNQPQHF. The CDR3 bases are TGTGCCAGCAGTGTCACAGGGGAAAGCAATCAGCCCCAGCATTTT.